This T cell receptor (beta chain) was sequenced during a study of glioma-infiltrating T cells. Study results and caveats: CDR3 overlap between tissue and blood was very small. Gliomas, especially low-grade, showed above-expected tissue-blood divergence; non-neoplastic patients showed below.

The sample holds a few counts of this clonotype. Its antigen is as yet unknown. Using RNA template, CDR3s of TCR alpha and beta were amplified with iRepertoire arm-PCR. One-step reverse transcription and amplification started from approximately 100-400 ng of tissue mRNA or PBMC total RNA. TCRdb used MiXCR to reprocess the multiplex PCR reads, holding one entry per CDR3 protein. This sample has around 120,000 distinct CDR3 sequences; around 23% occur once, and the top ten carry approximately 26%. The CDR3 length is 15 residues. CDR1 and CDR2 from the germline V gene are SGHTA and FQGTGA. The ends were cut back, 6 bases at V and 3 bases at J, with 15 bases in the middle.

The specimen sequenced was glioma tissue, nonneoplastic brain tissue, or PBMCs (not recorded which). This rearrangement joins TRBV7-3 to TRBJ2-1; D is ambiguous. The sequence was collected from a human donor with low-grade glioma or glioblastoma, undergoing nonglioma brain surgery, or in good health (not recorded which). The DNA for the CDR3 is TGTGCCAGCAGACGGCAGGAAGGTAACTACAATGAGCAGTTCTTC. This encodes CASRRQEGNYNEQFF.